This entry features one TCR beta chain sequence. Primers for the PCR totalled 60 Vbeta and 13 Jbeta. This table comes from immunoSEQ multiplex PCR, and its TCRdb copy is limited to in-frame clones, with some not included. The table records about 200,000 clones, 82% of them present only once. Trimming left V 5 bases short and J 2 bases short, with 16 bases between. The CDR3 totals 15 residues. The germline V gene has CDR1 LNHDA and CDR2 SQIVND (reference sequence). This sample is drawn from a study of cytomegalovirus exposure and HLA in healthy donors. The sequenced sample consisted of PBMCs. The chain has TRBV19 and TRBJ2-7; D is possibly TRBD1 (6 bases). This clonotype was sampled from a boy between 2 and 10 years old in good health and CMV-seronegative. CDR3 sequence reads: CASSSPDRLPYEQYF. CDR3 coding DNA: TGTGCCAGTAGTTCCCCGGACAGACTACCCTACGAGCAGTACTTC. The full variable domain, its missing parts supplied by reference TRBV19 and TRBJ2-7, is DGGITQSPKYLFRKEGQNVTLSCEQNLNHDAMYWYRQDPGQGLRLIYYSQIVNDFQKGDIAEGYSVSREKKESFPLTVTSAQKNPTAFYLCASSSPDRLPYEQYFGPGTRLTVT.